These 30 T cell receptor beta chains were sequenced from one sample in a study of siplizumab effects on memory and regulatory T cells (dated by TCRdb to the late 2010s). The library was produced with the immunoSEQ multiplex PCR assay. As stored in TCRdb, this immuneACCESS dataset retains in-frame rearrangements with V and J assigned. A fraction of the clones does not appear; measured against another copy, unresolved V genes explain less than half of the discrepancy, and the remainder lacks a known reason. The table for this sample lists roughly 100,000 clones; over 85% of them were counted only once. About 6.7% of the sample belongs to the ten largest clones. The specimen was CD8+ T cells sorted from blood. The receptors come from a human donor in good health.

The chain links TRBV6-5 to TRBJ2-1; 8 bases match TRBD2. This CDR3 comprises 16 residues. The J segment lost 5 bases and the V segment lost 4 bases, leaving 10 bases of the junction unmatched. Germline-derived CDR1 and CDR2 are MNHEY and SVGAGI. The chain's CDR3 is CASSSITLAGDNEQFF. CDR3 DNA sequence: TGTGCCAGCAGTTCAATCACCCTAGCGGGTGACAATGAGCAGTTCTTC.

The chain has TRBV6-6 and TRBJ1-5; 7 positions match TRBD1. The CDR3 totals 15 residues. Looked up from germline, CDR1 is MNHNY and CDR2 is SVGAGI (reference sequence). The V segment lost 6 bases and the J segment 4 bases; nucleotides outside the gene matches: 9. The DNA for the CDR3 is TGTGCCAGCAGAGGGGGCCCGACAGTGAATCAGCCCCAGCATTTT. Protein product: CASRGGPTVNQPQHF.

This clone was seen a single time. The chain carries TRBV19 and TRBJ1-2; maybe TRBD1 (5 bases). V was cut by 6 bases and J by 4 bases, with 18 bases left in between. The CDR3 runs 15 residues. From germline, CDR1 is LNHDA and CDR2 SQIVND (reference sequence). CDR3 loop: CASSPTGVNFYGYTF. In nucleotides, the CDR3 is TGTGCCAGTAGCCCCACAGGAGTAAACTTCTATGGCTACACCTTC.

The CDR3 sequence: CASSVGTSAYEQYF. The CDR3 coding sequence is TGTGCCAGCAGCGTAGGAACCTCCGCCTACGAGCAGTACTTC. The rearrangement links TRBV7-3 to TRBJ2-7; D gene uncertain. This CDR3 is built from 14 residues. V lost 5 bases and J 2 bases, leaving 13 bases between the germline ends. The V gene's germline CDR1 is SGHTA and CDR2 FQGTGA.

Concerning this clone: Sequence at one end of the junction differs from germline and may be a read error. This rearrangement joins TRBV7-7 to TRBJ2-2; perhaps TRBD2 as D (5 bases). Germline V gene lookup returns CDR1 SSHAT and CDR2 FNYEAQ (reference sequence). This CDR3 comprises 17 residues. The CDR3: CASSPDRTGERGGELFF. The CDR3 DNA follows: TGTGCTAGCAGCCCAGACCGAACTGGGGAGCGAGGCGGGGAGCTGTTTTTT.

The chain couples TRBV19 to TRBJ1-2, with D maybe TRBD1 (5 bases). V shed 6 bases and J shed 4 bases, with 15 bases lying between them. The CDR3 covers 14 residues. The V gene's germline CDR1 is LNHDA and CDR2 SQIVND (reference sequence). This chain's CDR3 is CASSNIGTGYGYTF. The CDR3 DNA is TGTGCCAGTAGCAACATAGGGACTGGCTATGGCTACACCTTC.

Comment on this clone: Other nucleotide sequences in the sample specify the same CDR3. The chain joins TRBV4-1 to TRBJ1-6, with D possibly being TRBD1 (5 bases). This CDR3 contains 15 residues. V was clipped by 0 bases and J by 7 bases, with 10 bases between them. Germline assignment: CDR1 MGHRA and CDR2 YSYEKL. The CDR3 protein is CASSQDRDLNSPLHF. The CDR3 DNA follows: TGCGCCAGCAGCCAAGATAGGGACCTAAATTCACCCCTCCACTTT.

The chain combines TRBV15 with TRBJ1-4; 7 positions agree with TRBD1. The CDR3 covers 15 residues. CDR1 LNHNV and CDR2 YYDKDF come from the germline V gene (reference sequence). Trimming at V came to 9 bases and at J to 1 base, leaving 8 bases not matched to a gene. The CDR3 DNA follows: TGTGCCACTAGTCCTAACAGGGGAACTAATGAAAAACTGTTTTTT. As protein: CATSPNRGTNEKLFF. Combining the CDR3 with reference TRBV15 and TRBJ1-4 gives the whole variable domain DAMVIQNPRYQVTQFGKPVTLSCSQTLNHNVMYWYQQKSSQAPKLLFHYYDKDFNNEADTPDNFQSRRPNTSFCFLDIRSPGLGDTAMYLCATSPNRGTNEKLFFGSGTQLSVL.

V gene TRBV7-9 combines with J gene TRBJ2-1, with D perhaps given as TRBD1 or TRBD2 (5 bases each). The germline V gene has CDR1 SEHNR and CDR2 FQNEAQ (reference sequence). V was shortened by 1 base and J by 10 bases, with 8 bases between the two germline ends. The CDR3 totals 12 residues. DNA of the CDR3: TGTGCCAGCAGCTTAGTCGAGGGGGAGCAGTTCTTC. Its translation: CASSLVEGEQFF.

Worth noting for this clone: Other DNA sequences in this specimen translate into the identical CDR3. The chain is built from TRBV5-6 and TRBJ2-7; D not resolved. V lost 0 bases and J 6 bases, leaving 7 bases between the germline ends. The V gene's germline CDR1 is SGHDT and CDR2 YYEEEE. The CDR3 covers 12 residues. The CDR3 sequence: CASSLVGSEQYF. The CDR3 DNA follows: TGTGCCAGCAGCTTGGTAGGAAGCGAGCAGTACTTC.

The chain combines TRBV7-9 with TRBJ2-5; a weak D match, TRBD1 (5 bases). Germline V lookup: CDR1 SEHNR, CDR2 FQNEAQ (reference sequence). The CDR3 has 15 amino acids. The V gene lost 1 base and the J gene lost 1 base, with 10 bases spanning the gap. CDR3 in amino acids: CASSLVLGAQETQYF. The CDR3 bases are TGTGCCAGCAGCTTAGTCCTAGGGGCCCAAGAGACCCAGTACTTC.

The CDR3 spells CASSTGQSFYEQYF. As DNA, the CDR3 is TGTGCCAGCAGCACGGGACAGTCCTTCTACGAGCAGTACTTC. V usage is TRBV14 and J usage is TRBJ2-7; 7 bases agree with TRBD1. J gave up 3 bases and V 5 bases, and 7 bases lay outside the gene matches. Per the germline V gene, CDR1 is SGHDN and CDR2 is FVKESK. The CDR3 is 14 amino acids.

The sample holds one count of this clone. CDR3 sequence (DNA): TGTGCCAGCAGCTTAGAAGAGGGGACAGCGGGGACCTACGAGCAGTACTTC. It encodes CASSLEEGTAGTYEQYF. The chain recombines TRBV7-6 with TRBJ2-7; tentatively, D is TRBD1 or TRBD2 (7 bases each). The CDR3 has 17 amino acids. V was trimmed by 1 base and J by 2 bases, leaving 18 bases between them. The germline gives CDR1 SGHVS, CDR2 FNYEAQ.

The chain combines TRBV9 with TRBJ1-5; 7 bases align to TRBD1. The CDR3 extends over 14 amino acids. Unmatched junction bases numbered 4, after V lost 0 bases and J lost 7 bases. Germline CDR1 and CDR2: SGDLS and YYNGEE. In DNA, the CDR3 is TGTGCCAGCAGCGTAGGGGACAGTGGGCAGCCCCAGCATTTT. It codes for CASSVGDSGQPQHF.

This clone was seen a few times. The rearrangement joins TRBV9 to TRBJ1-2; no definite D call. The V end lost 0 bases, the J end lost 3 bases, and 6 bases lay between the germline ends. The V gene's germline CDR1 is SGDLS and CDR2 YYNGEE. The CDR3 contains 13 residues. The CDR3 DNA is TGTGCCAGCAGCGTAGAAGGGCACTATGGCTACACCTTC. Translation: CASSVEGHYGYTF.

The genes are TRBV4-1 and TRBJ2-2; D remains ambiguous. Germline values: CDR1 MGHRA, CDR2 YSYEKL. Trimming pared 0 bases from V and 7 bases from J, leaving 6 bases between. This CDR3 is built from 13 residues. CDR3 in amino acids: CASSQELDGELFF. The CDR3 DNA is TGCGCCAGCAGCCAAGAGCTGGACGGGGAGCTGTTTTTT.

J is TRBJ2-5 and V is TRBV19; no reliable D call. Germline V gives CDR1 LNHDA, CDR2 SQIVND (reference sequence). CDR3 length equals 14 residues. V was pared by 3 bases and J by 5 bases, with 13 bases between. CDR3: CASSMNELVETQYF. The CDR3 region has the DNA TGTGCCAGTAGTATGAACGAGCTGGTGGAGACCCAGTACTTC.

The chain joins TRBV7-6 to TRBJ1-1; 7 nucleotides line up with TRBD1. The germline V gene has CDR1 SGHVS and CDR2 FNYEAQ. V lost 6 bases, J lost 3 bases, and 13 bases stayed unmatched. The CDR3 covers 16 residues. CDR3 region: CASSSPGLQGDTEAFF. In DNA form, the CDR3 reads TGTGCCAGCAGTTCCCCGGGACTCCAGGGGGACACTGAAGCTTTCTTT.

J is TRBJ2-3 and V is TRBV14, with no clear D. Germline loops: CDR1 SGHDN, CDR2 FVKESK. The CDR3 runs to 13 residues. Trimming cost V 3 bases and J 4 bases, with 8 bases left between them. The CDR3 coding sequence is TGTGCCAGCAGCCAGGTAACATCAGATACGCAGTATTTT. Encoded protein: CASSQVTSDTQYF.

This chain joins TRBV5-6 and TRBJ1-5, with D hard to call. Trimming left V 0 bases short and J 4 bases short, with 11 bases between. The V gene's germline CDR1 is SGHDT and CDR2 YYEEEE. The CDR3 spans 15 residues. In DNA, the CDR3 is TGTGCCAGCAGCTTGGGGGGAGGCCCGAATCAGCCCCAGCATTTT. As protein: CASSLGGGPNQPQHF. Together with reference TRBV5-6 and TRBJ1-5, the CDR3 gives the full variable domain: DAGVTQSPTHLIKTRGQQVTLRCSPKSGHDTVSWYQQALGQGPQFIFQYYEEEERQRGNFPDRFSGHQFPNYSSELNVNALLLGDSALYLCASSLGGGPNQPQHFGDGTRLSIL.

The V and J genes are TRBV15 and TRBJ2-4; 9 bases agree with TRBD1. Germline CDR1 is LNHNV and CDR2 is YYDKDF (reference sequence). The CDR3 runs 16 residues. The V gene end was trimmed by 0 bases and the J gene end by 8 bases; junction bases not matched to a gene: 8. CDR3 loop: CATSREGTGSGDIQYF. As DNA, the CDR3 is TGTGCCACCAGCAGAGAGGGGACAGGGTCAGGGGACATTCAGTACTTC.

The V gene is TRBV29-1, the J gene TRBJ2-7; D may be TRBD1 (5 bases). This CDR3 is 13 amino acids long. CDR1 and CDR2 (germline): SQVTM, ANQGSEA. Trimming left V 0 bases short and J 2 bases short, with 8 bases between. The CDR3 nucleotides are TGCAGCGTTGAAGAGGGGCCTACCTACGAGCAGTACTTC. Translating gives CSVEEGPTYEQYF.

The chain uses TRBV19 and TRBJ1-1; D remains ambiguous. This CDR3 contains 13 residues. Germline V CDR1 and CDR2: LNHDA, SQIVND (reference sequence). Trimming stripped 3 bases from V and 3 bases from J, with 8 bases between. The CDR3 region has the DNA TGTGCCAGTAGTATCGGTCTGGACACTGAAGCTTTCTTT. This translates into CASSIGLDTEAFF.

About this clone: The sample holds other DNA sequences that translate to the same CDR3. This sequence joins TRBV7-9 and TRBJ1-2; D is unresolved. The CDR3 length is 13 residues. Germline lookup yields CDR1 SEHNR and CDR2 FQNEAQ (reference sequence). With 1 base removed from V and 3 bases from J, the gap between germline ends came to 6 bases. Written as DNA, the CDR3 is TGTGCCAGCAGCTTAGGGCAGTACTATGGCTACACCTTC. Its protein is CASSLGQYYGYTF.

A few counts support this clone. The CDR3 coding sequence is TGTGCCAGCAGTCCCGGGGTTGACAATCAGCCCCAGCATTTT. Translation: CASSPGVDNQPQHF. V and J are TRBV6-5 and TRBJ1-5, with unresolved D. The germline gives CDR1 MNHEY, CDR2 SVGAGI. Trimming stripped 5 bases from V and 3 bases from J, with 11 bases between. The CDR3 contains 14 residues.

The chain joins TRBV4-1 to TRBJ2-2; tentative D call: TRBD2 (5 bases). CDR3 length: 15 residues. Germline CDR1 is MGHRA and CDR2 is YSYEKL. V lost 1 base and J lost 1, with 7 bases in between. Written as DNA, the CDR3 is TGCGCCAGCAGCCAAGTTCGGGGGAACACCGGGGAGCTGTTTTTT. Translation: CASSQVRGNTGELFF.

This clone was counted once. V gene TRBV7-9 combines with J gene TRBJ2-7; the match to TRBD1 covers 11 bases. This CDR3 region has 16 residues. V trimming: 5 bases; J trimming: 3 bases; junction bases outside the gene matches: 9. Germline V lookup: CDR1 SEHNR, CDR2 FQNEAQ (reference sequence). The CDR3 reads CASSHPRGTGGYEQYF. CDR3 in DNA: TGTGCCAGCAGCCACCCTCGGGGGACAGGGGGCTACGAGCAGTACTTC.

As regards this clone: Additional DNA sequences in this sample encode the identical CDR3. The chain combines TRBV7-9 with TRBJ1-2; TRBD1 might be the D (6 bases). The CDR3 has 15 amino acids. From germline, CDR1 is SEHNR and CDR2 FQNEAQ (reference sequence). V was cut by 5 bases and J by 1 base, with 14 bases left in between. The CDR3: CASSRRQDLNYGYTF. As DNA, the CDR3 is TGTGCCAGCAGCCGGCGACAGGACCTTAACTATGGCTACACCTTC.

Details on this clone: At one end the junction does not follow the germline gene, possibly because of a read error. V and J are TRBV5-6 and TRBJ1-6; D gene unclear. The germline V gene has CDR1 SGHDT and CDR2 YYEEEE. The CDR3 loop spans 12 amino acids. CDR3 loop: CAGSLGSSPLHF. DNA of the CDR3: TGTGCCGGCAGCCTAGGGTCTTCACCCCTCCACTTT. The full variable domain, rest sourced from reference TRBV5-6 and TRBJ1-6, is DAGVTQSPTHLIKTRGQQVTLRCSPKSGHDTVSWYQQALGQGPQFIFQYYEEEERQRGNFPDRFSGHQFPNYSSELNVNALLLGDSALYLCAGSLGSSPLHFGNGTRLTVT.

The chain combines TRBV29-1 with TRBJ2-1, with TRBD2 as a possible D gene (6 bases). The CDR3 extends over 13 amino acids. Trimming removed 4 bases from V and 1 base from J, with 8 bases in between. Germline V gives CDR1 SQVTM, CDR2 ANQGSEA. For the CDR3, the DNA is TGCAGCGTTGCCGGGACTTCCTACAATGAGCAGTTCTTC. Protein product: CSVAGTSYNEQFF.